A selection of T cell receptor beta chains follows, all from one sample in a study of technical replicates of blood from several donors. The protocol was immunoSEQ multiplex PCR, while the TCRdb copy is restricted to in-frame clones and leaves out a portion. The sample has 55,000 to 85,000 clones; about 97% are singletons. Source material: T cells isolated from PBMCs. The receptors shown here come from a human donor in good health. Both conserved end residues are part of each CDR3. Fields, in order: V gene, CDR3 protein.

>TRBV25-1
CASSPIEEVGELFF
>TRBV10-3
CAIGRDRDYEQYF
>TRBV28
CASSLGPGSAGNTIYF
>TRBV2
CASSESGGTQPQHF
>TRBV7-2
CASSPYTGLNEQYF
>TRBV7-6
CASSLEGAQREGPATGELFF
>TRBV6-5
CASSYRGQDSYEQYF
>TRBV2
CASSEDHSNQPQHF
>TRBV7-2
CASSLDQWPNQPQHF
>TRBV4-1
CASSPTPGTPVFKEQYF
>TRBV6-1
CASSAGGTEAFF
>TRBV25-1
CASSEWGGNGYTF
>TRBV6-6
CASRYGGLAGGYEQYF
>TRBV4-3
CASSLLDRTGYEQYF
>TRBV27
CASSLSKGANTEAFF
>TRBV6-4
CASSTGQTNIQYF
>TRBV5-5
CASSLALVHPGNEQFF
>TRBV23-1
CASTQRRDSLKFLTYEQYF
>TRBV12-5
CASGPRTGNHEQYF
>TRBV19
CASSPTGLARETQYF
>TRBV7-8
CASSFRDRDHEQYF
>TRBV7-2
CASSFPNGETQYF
>TRBV30
CAWSYFGGEQFF
>TRBV28
CASPTGLAGYEQYF
>TRBV5-1
CASSLGGPGSIEAFF
>TRBV7-9
CASSPPGYFHEQFF
>TRBV6-5
CASSLTGTGPNQPQHF
>TRBV13
CASSGDRVYGYTF
>TRBV5-6
CASSSPQTTRSYGYTF
>TRBV5-4
CASSLTVSSYNEQFF
>TRBV4-1
CASSRFSGGSTEAFF
>TRBV19
CASSSRGETQYF
>TRBV10-2
CASSEQGAYNEQFF
>TRBV27
CASSLSAGGNYEQYF
>TRBV10-3
CAMRSGQRGQGTDTQYF